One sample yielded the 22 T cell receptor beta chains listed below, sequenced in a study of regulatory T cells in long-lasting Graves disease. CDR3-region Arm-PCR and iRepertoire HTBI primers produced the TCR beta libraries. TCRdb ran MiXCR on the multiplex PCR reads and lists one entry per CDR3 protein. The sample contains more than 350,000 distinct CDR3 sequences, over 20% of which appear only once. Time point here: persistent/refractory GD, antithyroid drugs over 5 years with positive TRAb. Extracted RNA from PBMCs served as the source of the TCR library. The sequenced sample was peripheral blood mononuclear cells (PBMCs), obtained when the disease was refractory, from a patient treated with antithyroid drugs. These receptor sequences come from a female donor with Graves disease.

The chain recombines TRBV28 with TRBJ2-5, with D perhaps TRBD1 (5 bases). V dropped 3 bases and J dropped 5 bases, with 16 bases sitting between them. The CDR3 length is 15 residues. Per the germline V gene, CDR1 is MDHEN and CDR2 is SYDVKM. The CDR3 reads CASSFTGHSQETQYF. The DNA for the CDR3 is TGTGCCAGCAGTTTTACCGGACACAGTCAGGAGACCCAGTACTTC.

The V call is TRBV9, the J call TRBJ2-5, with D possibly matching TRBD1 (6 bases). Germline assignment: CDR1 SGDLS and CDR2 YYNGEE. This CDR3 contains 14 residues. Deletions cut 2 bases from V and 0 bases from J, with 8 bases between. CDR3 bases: TGTGCCAGCAGCGTGGACAGCGACCAAGAGACCCAGTACTTC. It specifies CASSVDSDQETQYF. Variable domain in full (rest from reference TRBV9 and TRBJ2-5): DSGVTQTPKHLITATGQRVTLRCSPRSGDLSVYWYQQSLDQGLQFLIQYYNGEERAKGNILERFSAQQFPDLHSELNLSSLELGDSALYFCASSVDSDQETQYFGPGTRLLVL.

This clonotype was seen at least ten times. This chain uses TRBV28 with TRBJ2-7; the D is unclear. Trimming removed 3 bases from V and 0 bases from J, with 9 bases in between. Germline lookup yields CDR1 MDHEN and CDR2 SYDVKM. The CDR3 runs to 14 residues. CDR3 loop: CASSFTSFSYEQYF. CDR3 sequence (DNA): TGTGCCAGCAGTTTCACGTCTTTCTCCTACGAGCAGTACTTC.

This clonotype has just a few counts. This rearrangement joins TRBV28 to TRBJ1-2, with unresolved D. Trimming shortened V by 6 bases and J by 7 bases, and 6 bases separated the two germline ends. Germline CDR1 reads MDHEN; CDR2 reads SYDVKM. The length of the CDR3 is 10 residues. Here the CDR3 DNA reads TGTGCCAGCAGGCACGGTGGCTACACCTTC. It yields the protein CASRHGGYTF.

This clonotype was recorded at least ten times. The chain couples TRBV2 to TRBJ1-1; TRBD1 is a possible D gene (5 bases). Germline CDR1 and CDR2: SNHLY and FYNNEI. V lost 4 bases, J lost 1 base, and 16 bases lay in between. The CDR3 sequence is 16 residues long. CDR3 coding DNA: TGTGCCAGCAGTGCGCGGGGGGGGAAGACGAACACTGAAGCTTTCTTT. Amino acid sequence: CASSARGGKTNTEAFF.

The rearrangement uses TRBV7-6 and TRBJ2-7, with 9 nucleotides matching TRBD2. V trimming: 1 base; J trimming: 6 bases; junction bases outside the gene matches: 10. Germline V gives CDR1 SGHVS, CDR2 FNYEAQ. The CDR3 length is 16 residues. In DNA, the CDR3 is TGTGCCAGCAGCTTAGGAGGTCGCGGGAGGGCCGCCGAGCAGTACTTC. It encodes CASSLGGRGRAAEQYF.

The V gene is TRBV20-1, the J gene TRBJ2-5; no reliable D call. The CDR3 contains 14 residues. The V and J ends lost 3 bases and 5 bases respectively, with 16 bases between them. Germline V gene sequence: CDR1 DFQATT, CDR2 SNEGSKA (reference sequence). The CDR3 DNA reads TGCAGTGCTAGTCCCTGGCCATCCACGGAGACCCAGTACTTC. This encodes CSASPWPSTETQYF.

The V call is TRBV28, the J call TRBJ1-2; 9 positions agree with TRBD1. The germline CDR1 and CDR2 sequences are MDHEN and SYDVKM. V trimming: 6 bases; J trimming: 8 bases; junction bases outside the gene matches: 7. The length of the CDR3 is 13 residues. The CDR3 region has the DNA TGTGCCAGCAGCCAAAGACAGGGGGAAGGCTACACCTTC. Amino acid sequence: CASSQRQGEGYTF.

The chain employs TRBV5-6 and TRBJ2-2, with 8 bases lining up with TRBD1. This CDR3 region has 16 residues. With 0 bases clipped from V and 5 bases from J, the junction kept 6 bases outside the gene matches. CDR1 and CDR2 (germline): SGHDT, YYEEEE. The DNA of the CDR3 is TGTGCCAGCAGCTTGGTTCAGGGGGCGAGGACCGGGGAGCTGTTTTTT. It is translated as CASSLVQGARTGELFF.

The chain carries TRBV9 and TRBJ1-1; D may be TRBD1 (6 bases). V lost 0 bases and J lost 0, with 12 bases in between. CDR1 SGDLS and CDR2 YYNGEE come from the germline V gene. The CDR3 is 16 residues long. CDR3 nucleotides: TGTGCCAGCAGCGTAGCAGGGGCAGGGGTGAACACTGAAGCTTTCTTT. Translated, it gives CASSVAGAGVNTEAFF.

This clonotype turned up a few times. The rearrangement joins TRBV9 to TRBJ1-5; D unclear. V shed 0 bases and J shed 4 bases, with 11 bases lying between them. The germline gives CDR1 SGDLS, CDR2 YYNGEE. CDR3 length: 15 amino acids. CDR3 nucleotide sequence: TGTGCCAGCAGCGTAGCTGAAGTCCCTAATCAGCCCCAGCATTTT. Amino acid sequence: CASSVAEVPNQPQHF.

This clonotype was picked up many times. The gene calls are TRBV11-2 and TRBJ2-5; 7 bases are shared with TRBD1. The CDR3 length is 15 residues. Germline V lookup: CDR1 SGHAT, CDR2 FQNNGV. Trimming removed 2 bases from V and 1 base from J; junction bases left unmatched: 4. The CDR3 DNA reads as TGTGCCAGCAGCTTAAGTTGGACAGGCCAAGAGACCCAGTACTTC. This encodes CASSLSWTGQETQYF.

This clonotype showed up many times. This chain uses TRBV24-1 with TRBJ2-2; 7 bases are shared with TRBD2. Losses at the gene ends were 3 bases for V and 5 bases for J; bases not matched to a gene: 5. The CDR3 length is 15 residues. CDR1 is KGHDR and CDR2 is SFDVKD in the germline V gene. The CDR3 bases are TGTGCCACCAGTGATCAGCGGGACCTAACCGGGGAGCTGTTTTTT. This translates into CATSDQRDLTGELFF.

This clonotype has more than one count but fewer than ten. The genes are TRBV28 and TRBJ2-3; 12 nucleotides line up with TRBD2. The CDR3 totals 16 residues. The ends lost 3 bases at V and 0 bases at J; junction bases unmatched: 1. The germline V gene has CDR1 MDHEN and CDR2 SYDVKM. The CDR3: CASSFGLAGSTDTQYF. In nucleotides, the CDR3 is TGTGCCAGCAGTTTTGGACTAGCGGGGAGCACAGATACGCAGTATTTT.

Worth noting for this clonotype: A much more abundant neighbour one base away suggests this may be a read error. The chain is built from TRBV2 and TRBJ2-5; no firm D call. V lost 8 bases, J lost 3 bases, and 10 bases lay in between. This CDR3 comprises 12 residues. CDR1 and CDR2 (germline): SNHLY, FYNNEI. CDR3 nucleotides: TGTGCCAGCGGTGTCTGGGAAGAGACCCAGTACTTC. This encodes CASGVWEETQYF.

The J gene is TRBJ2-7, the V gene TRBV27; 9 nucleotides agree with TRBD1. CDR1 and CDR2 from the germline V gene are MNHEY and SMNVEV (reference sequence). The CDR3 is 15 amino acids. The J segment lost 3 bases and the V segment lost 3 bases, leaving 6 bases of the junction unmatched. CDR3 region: CASSFTGGPYYEQYF. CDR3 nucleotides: TGTGCCAGCAGTTTTACAGGGGGCCCCTACTACGAGCAGTACTTC.

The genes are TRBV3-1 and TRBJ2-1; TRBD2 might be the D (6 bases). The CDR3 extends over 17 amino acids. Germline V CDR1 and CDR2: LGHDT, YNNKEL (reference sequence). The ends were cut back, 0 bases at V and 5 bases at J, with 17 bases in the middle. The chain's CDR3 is CASSQEGMASEDNEQFF. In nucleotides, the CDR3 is TGTGCCAGCAGCCAAGAGGGGATGGCTAGCGAGGACAATGAGCAGTTCTTC.

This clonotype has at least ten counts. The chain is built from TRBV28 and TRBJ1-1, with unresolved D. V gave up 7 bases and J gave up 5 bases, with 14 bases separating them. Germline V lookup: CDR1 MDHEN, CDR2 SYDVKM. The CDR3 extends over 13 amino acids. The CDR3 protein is CASTLGRRTEAFF. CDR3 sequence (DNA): TGTGCCAGCACCTTGGGGAGGAGGACTGAAGCTTTCTTT.

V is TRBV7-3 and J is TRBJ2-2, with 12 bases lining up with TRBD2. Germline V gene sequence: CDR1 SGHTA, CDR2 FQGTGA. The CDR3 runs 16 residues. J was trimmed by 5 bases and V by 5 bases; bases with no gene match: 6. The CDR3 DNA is TGTGCCAGCAGCCCCCGACTAGCGGGAGTAACCGGGGAGCTGTTTTTT. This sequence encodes CASSPRLAGVTGELFF.

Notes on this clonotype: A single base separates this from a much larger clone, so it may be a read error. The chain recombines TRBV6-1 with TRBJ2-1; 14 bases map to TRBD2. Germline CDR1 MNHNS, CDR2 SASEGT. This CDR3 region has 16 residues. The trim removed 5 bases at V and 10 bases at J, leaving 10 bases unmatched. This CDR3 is CASSLRLAGGPYEQFF. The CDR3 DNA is TGTGCCAGCAGTCTACGACTAGCGGGAGGGCCCTACGAGCAGTTCTTC.

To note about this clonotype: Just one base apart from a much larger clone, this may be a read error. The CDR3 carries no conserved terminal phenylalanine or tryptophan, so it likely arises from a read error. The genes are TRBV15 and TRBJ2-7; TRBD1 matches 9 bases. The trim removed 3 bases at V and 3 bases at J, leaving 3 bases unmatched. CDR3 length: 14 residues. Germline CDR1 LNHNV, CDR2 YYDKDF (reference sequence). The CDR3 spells CATSRGTGNYEQYS. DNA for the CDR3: TGTGCCACCAGCAGGGGGACAGGGAACTACGAGCAGTACTCC.

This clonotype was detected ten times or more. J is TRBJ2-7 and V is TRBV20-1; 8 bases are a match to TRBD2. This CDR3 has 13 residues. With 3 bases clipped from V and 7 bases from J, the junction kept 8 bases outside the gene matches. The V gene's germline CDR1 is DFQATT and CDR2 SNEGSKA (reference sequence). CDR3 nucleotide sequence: TGCAGTGCTAGCGGGAGGGCCGCGGTAGAGCAGTACTTC. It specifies CSASGRAAVEQYF.